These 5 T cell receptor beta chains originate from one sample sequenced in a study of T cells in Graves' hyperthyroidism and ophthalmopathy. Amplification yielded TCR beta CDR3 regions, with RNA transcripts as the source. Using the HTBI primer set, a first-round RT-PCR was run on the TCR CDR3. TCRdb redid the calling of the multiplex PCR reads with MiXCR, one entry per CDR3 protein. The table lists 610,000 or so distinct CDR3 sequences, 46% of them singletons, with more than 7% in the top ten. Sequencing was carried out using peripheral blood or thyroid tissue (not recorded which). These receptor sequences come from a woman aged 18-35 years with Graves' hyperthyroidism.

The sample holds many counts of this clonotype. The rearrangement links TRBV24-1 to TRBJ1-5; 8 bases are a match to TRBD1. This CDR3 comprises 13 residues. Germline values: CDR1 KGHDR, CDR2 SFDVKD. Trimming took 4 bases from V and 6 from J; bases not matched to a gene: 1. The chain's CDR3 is CATSDRGPQPQHF. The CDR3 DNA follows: TGTGCCACCAGTGACAGGGGGCCTCAGCCCCAGCATTTT.

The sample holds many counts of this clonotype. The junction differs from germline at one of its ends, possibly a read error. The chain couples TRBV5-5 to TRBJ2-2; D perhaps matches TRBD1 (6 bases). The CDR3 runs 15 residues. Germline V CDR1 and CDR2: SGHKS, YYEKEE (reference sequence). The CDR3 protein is CASSLGTTNTGELFF. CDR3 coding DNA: TGTGCTAGCAGCTTAGGGACAACGAACACCGGGGAGCTGTTTTTT.

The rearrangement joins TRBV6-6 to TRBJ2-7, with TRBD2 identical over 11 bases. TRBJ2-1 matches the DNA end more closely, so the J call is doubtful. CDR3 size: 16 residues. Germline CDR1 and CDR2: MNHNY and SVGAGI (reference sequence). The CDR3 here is CASSTYLSGRASEQFF. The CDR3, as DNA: TGTGCCAGCAGCACCTACCTTAGCGGGAGGGCCAGTGAGCAGTTCTTC.

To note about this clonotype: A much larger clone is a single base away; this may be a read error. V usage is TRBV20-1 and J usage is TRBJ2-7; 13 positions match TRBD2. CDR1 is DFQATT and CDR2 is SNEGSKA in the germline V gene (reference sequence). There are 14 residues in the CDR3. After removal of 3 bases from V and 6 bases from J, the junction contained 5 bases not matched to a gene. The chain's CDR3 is CSARGGLAGIEQYF. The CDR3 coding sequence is TGCAGTGCTAGGGGGGGACTAGCGGGAATCGAGCAGTACTTC.

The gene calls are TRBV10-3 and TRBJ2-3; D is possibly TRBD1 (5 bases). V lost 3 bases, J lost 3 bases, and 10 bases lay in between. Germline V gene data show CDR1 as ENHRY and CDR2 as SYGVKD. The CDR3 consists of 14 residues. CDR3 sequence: CAISEVQGTDTQYF. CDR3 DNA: TGTGCCATCAGTGAAGTGCAGGGTACAGATACGCAGTATTTT.